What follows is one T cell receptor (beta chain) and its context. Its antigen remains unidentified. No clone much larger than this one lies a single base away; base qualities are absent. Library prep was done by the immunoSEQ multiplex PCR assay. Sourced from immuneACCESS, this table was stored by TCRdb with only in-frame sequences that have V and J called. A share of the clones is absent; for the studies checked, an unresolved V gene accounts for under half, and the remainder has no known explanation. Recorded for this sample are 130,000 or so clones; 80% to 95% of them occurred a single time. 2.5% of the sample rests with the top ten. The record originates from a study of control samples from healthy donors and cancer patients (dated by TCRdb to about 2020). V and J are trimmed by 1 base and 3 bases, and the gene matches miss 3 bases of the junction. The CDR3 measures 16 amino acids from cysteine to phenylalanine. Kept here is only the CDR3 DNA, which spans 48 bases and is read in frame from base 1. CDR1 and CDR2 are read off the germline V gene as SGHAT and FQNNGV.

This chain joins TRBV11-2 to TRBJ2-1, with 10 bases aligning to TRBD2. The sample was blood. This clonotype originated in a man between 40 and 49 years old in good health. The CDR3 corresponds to CASSLVGTSDYNEQFF. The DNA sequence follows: TGTGCCAGCAGCTTAGTTGGGACTAGCGACTACAATGAGCAGTTCTTC.